Listed below are T cell receptor beta chains from one sample, sequenced in a study of beta chain features in type 1 diabetes. Produced via immunoSEQ multiplex PCR; TCRdb's table is partial and in-frame only. The sample carries about 410,000 clones, approximately 15% recorded once. What was sequenced was naive CD4+ T cells from blood. Receptors originate from a man aged 25 to 40 in good health. Each CDR3 is given with its conserved first and last residue. A D gene is named only where the DNA matches it firmly. The size of a clone is reported for some rows only, either as once, few or many, or as a class for expanded clones.

TRBD2	TRBV5-1	NA	TRBJ2-3	CASSLALGRDTQYF	TGCGCCAGCAGCTTGGCCCTCGGGAGGGATACGCAGTATTTT
NA	TRBV29-1	NA	TRBJ2-5	CSVADGSGGETQYF	TGCAGCGTTGCTGACGGGAGCGGTGGGGAGACCCAGTACTTC
NA	TRBV7-2	NA	TRBJ2-5	CASSRGGLLETQYF	TGTGCCAGCAGCCGAGGGGGACTTTTAGAGACCCAGTACTTC
NA	TRBV23-1	NA	TRBJ1-5	CASSPLSGEDQPQHF	TGCGCCAGCAGTCCATTGTCAGGGGAGGATCAGCCCCAGCATTTT
NA	TRBV5-1	NA	TRBJ2-5	CASSLANRGETQYF	TGCGCCAGCAGCTTGGCCAATAGGGGTGAGACCCAGTACTTC
NA	TRBV29-1	few	TRBJ1-4	CSVVGAANEKLFF	TGCAGCGTTGTGGGCGCAGCTAATGAAAAACTGTTTTTT
NA	TRBV7-2	NA	TRBJ2-1	CASSRIFPGEAGEQFF	TGTGCCAGCAGCCGCATCTTTCCGGGGGAGGCGGGAGAGCAGTTCTTC
NA	TRBV14	few	TRBJ1-4	CASSFQGGREKLFF	TGTGCCAGCAGCTTTCAGGGAGGTCGGGAAAAACTGTTTTTT
TRBD2	TRBV7-2	NA	TRBJ2-5	CASSLQRGVAETQYF	TGTGCCAGCAGCTTACAGCGGGGGGTTGCGGAGACCCAGTACTTC
TRBD2	TRBV7-8	NA	TRBJ2-2	CASSSSGTLGELFF	TGTGCCAGCAGTTCTAGCGGCACTCTCGGGGAGCTGTTTTTT
TRBD1	TRBV11-2	few	TRBJ2-4	CASSLLQGAKNIQYF	TGTGCCAGCAGCTTACTACAGGGGGCCAAAAACATTCAGTACTTC
TRBD2	TRBV28	NA	TRBJ2-1	CASSFRLAGGINYNEQFF	TGTGCCAGCAGTTTTCGTCTAGCGGGGGGCATAAACTACAATGAGCAGTTCTTC
NA	TRBV2	NA	TRBJ2-2	CASSVRAGGNTGELFF	TGTGCCAGCAGTGTAAGAGCGGGTGGTAACACCGGGGAGCTGTTTTTT
TRBD2	TRBV4-3	few	TRBJ2-1	CASSQPASGSGEQFF	TGCGCCAGCAGCCAACCCGCTAGCGGGAGCGGCGAGCAGTTCTTC
NA	TRBV30	NA	TRBJ2-3	CACSPTTDTQYF	TGTGCCTGCTCCCCGACGACAGATACGCAGTATTTT
NA	TRBV18	NA	TRBJ2-5	CASSPNAGPQETQYF	TGTGCCAGCTCACCAAACGCCGGACCGCAAGAGACCCAGTACTTC
NA	TRBV4-1	few	TRBJ2-7	CASSQAPGGTYEQYF	TGCGCCAGCAGCCAAGCCCCTGGGGGCACCTACGAGCAGTACTTC
NA	TRBV21-1	NA	TRBJ1-1	CASRAKIGAPASRNMYAFF	TGTGCCAGCAGGGCCAAGATTGGGGCACCCGCTTCCAGAAACATGTATGCTTTCTTT
NA	TRBV5-1	NA	TRBJ1-1	CASSLAGSEAFF	TGCGCCAGCAGCTTGGCAGGATCTGAAGCTTTCTTT
NA	TRBV4-1	NA	TRBJ2-3	CASHQGMGANTDTQYF	TGCGCCAGTCATCAAGGGATGGGCGCGAACACAGATACGCAGTATTTT
TRBD2	TRBV11-2	NA	TRBJ2-3	CASSLGGSTPDTQYF	TGTGCCAGCAGCTTAGGCGGGAGTACCCCAGATACGCAGTATTTT
NA	TRBV7-9	NA	TRBJ1-3	CGSLRYESLRNTIYF	TGTGGAAGCTTAAGATACGAATCACTGCGAAACACCATATATTTT
TRBD1	TRBV29-1	few	TRBJ2-7	CSVLDRDSYEQYF	TGCAGCGTTCTTGACAGGGATTCCTACGAGCAGTACTTC
NA	TRBV7-2	NA	TRBJ1-1	CASSEQGITEAFF	TGTGCCAGCAGCGAGCAGGGGATCACTGAAGCTTTCTTT
NA	TRBV7-2	few	TRBJ2-3	CASSFRASTDTQYF	TGTGCCAGCAGCTTCCGGGCGAGCACAGATACGCAGTATTTT
NA	TRBV25-1	few	TRBJ2-1	CASSELGAGEGEQFF	TGTGCCAGCAGTGAACTGGGGGCGGGAGAGGGTGAGCAGTTCTTC
NA	TRBV18	few	TRBJ1-2	CASSPTEGYGYTF	TGTGCCAGCTCACCGACGGAAGGGTACGGCTACACCTTC
NA	TRBV28	NA	TRBJ2-1	CASSLPGGPNEQFF	TGTGCCAGCAGTTTACCTGGGGGTCCCAATGAGCAGTTCTTC
TRBD1	TRBV28	NA	TRBJ1-1	CASSLRDSQAFF	TGTGCCAGCAGCCTCAGGGACAGCCAAGCTTTCTTT
TRBD2	TRBV11-2	NA	TRBJ2-5	CASSGSGSGGVETQYF	TGTGCCAGCAGCGGTAGTGGTAGCGGGGGTGTAGAGACCCAGTACTTC
TRBD2	TRBV7-9	NA	TRBJ2-3	CASSNLGTSHTQYF	TGTGCCAGCAGCAACCTTGGGACTAGCCATACGCAGTATTTT
TRBD1	TRBV20-1	NA	TRBJ2-5	CSATDRGSQYF	TGCAGTGCTACAGACAGGGGGTCCCAGTACTTC
TRBD2	TRBV9	few	TRBJ2-5	CASSGTSGRDETQYF	TGTGCCAGCAGCGGAACTAGCGGGAGGGACGAGACCCAGTACTTC
NA	TRBV18	few	TRBJ2-3	CASSPVRDTQYF	TGTGCCAGCTCACCCGTTCGGGATACGCAGTATTTT
TRBD1	TRBV4-1	NA	TRBJ1-2	CASSQSGTEYGYTF	TGCGCCAGCAGCCAATCCGGGACAGAATATGGCTACACCTTC
TRBD2	TRBV7-9	NA	TRBJ2-5	CASSLERGRLETQYF	TGTGCCAGCAGCTTGGAGCGGGGAAGGCTAGAGACCCAGTACTTC
NA	TRBV18	few	TRBJ1-5	CASSRANNMGQPQHF	TGTGCCAGCTCACGAGCAAATAACATGGGACAGCCCCAGCATTTT
NA	TRBV13	NA	TRBJ2-7	CASSRYREYEQYF	TGTGCCAGCAGCCGTTACAGGGAATACGAGCAGTACTTC
NA	TRBV4-1	NA	TRBJ2-7	CASSQDRTAYEQYF	TGCGCCAGCAGCCAAGATAGGACAGCCTACGAGCAGTACTTC
TRBD2	TRBV5-4	few	TRBJ2-1	CASTKRGGDEQFF	TGTGCCAGCACCAAGCGGGGGGGCGATGAGCAGTTCTTC
NA	TRBV6-1	few	TRBJ2-5	CASSPSRGVETQYF	TGTGCCAGCAGCCCCAGCCGCGGCGTTGAGACCCAGTACTTC
TRBD2	TRBV13	few	TRBJ2-4	CASSLSSGRRSRAKNIQYF	TGTGCCAGCAGCTTAAGTAGCGGGAGGAGGTCGAGGGCCAAAAACATTCAGTACTTC
TRBD1	TRBV19	few	TRBJ2-7	CASSTGQGGSYEQYF	TGTGCCAGTAGTACAGGACAGGGGGGATCCTACGAGCAGTACTTC
TRBD1	TRBV4-3	NA	TRBJ1-1	CASSHVTGQGAAFF	TGCGCCAGCAGCCATGTGACGGGACAGGGGGCAGCTTTCTTT
NA	TRBV5-5	NA	TRBJ2-3	CASSLADSRTDTQYF	TGTGCCAGCAGCTTGGCTGACTCCCGCACAGATACGCAGTATTTT
TRBD2	TRBV7-9	NA	TRBJ2-1	CASSLPGLDVYNEQFF	TGTGCCAGCAGCCTACCGGGACTAGATGTCTACAATGAGCAGTTCTTC
NA	TRBV29-1	few	TRBJ1-1	CSVEYPPADGGSEAFF	TGCAGCGTTGAATACCCCCCTGCGGATGGAGGCTCTGAAGCTTTCTTT
NA	TRBV6-1	few	TRBJ2-5	CASRVGHRETQYF	TGTGCCAGCAGAGTGGGACATAGGGAGACCCAGTACTTC
NA	TRBV12-2	NA	TRBJ2-1	CASRLVLLVFVYEQFF	TGTGCAAGTCGCTTAGTACTCCTAGTTTTCGTCTATGAGCAGTTCTTC
NA	TRBV19	few	TRBJ1-6	CASSVRESPLHF	TGTGCCAGTAGTGTTCGGGAATCACCCCTCCACTTT
NA	TRBV7-2	NA	TRBJ2-7	CASSLEQFTYEQYF	TGTGCCAGCAGCTTAGAACAGTTTACCTACGAGCAGTACTTC
TRBD2	TRBV4-3	few	TRBJ2-3	CASSQDPVTSGGPAAQYF	TGCGCCAGCAGCCAAGACCCGGTGACTAGCGGGGGGCCCGCTGCGCAGTATTTT
NA	TRBV7-2	NA	TRBJ2-1	CASSLDDNEQFF	TGTGCCAGCAGCTTAGACGACAATGAGCAGTTCTTC
TRBD2	TRBV18	few	TRBJ2-7	CASSPLAGASYEQYF	TGTGCCAGCTCACCACTAGCGGGGGCCTCCTACGAGCAGTACTTC
NA	TRBV9	NA	TRBJ2-1	CASNPSGSSYNEQFF	TGTGCCAGCAATCCCTCCGGGAGCTCCTACAATGAGCAGTTCTTC
NA	TRBV15	few	TRBJ2-5	CATSLGVRAEGETQYF	TGTGCCACCAGCTTAGGGGTGAGGGCGGAGGGAGAGACCCAGTACTTC
NA	TRBV30	few	TRBJ1-2	CAWSALDGYTF	TGTGCCTGGAGTGCCTTGGATGGCTACACCTTC
TRBD2	TRBV30	many	TRBJ2-3	CAWSVGGSVDTQYF	TGTGCCTGGAGTGTGGGAGGGAGTGTAGATACGCAGTATTTT
TRBD1	TRBV10-3	NA	TRBJ1-3	CASCRDSEDTIYF	TGTGCCTCCTGCCGGGACAGTGAAGACACCATATATTTT
NA	TRBV18	NA	TRBJ2-5	CASSPPGLETQYF	TGTGCCAGCTCACCACCCGGGTTAGAGACCCAGTACTTC